What follows are 8 T cell receptor beta chains derived from one specimen sequenced in a study of blood T cell repertoires in COVID-19. The method was immunoSEQ multiplex PCR; TCRdb's version includes in-frame clones alone and lacks a portion of them. Among hundreds of thousands of clones listed, 82% were seen once. The material sequenced was peripheral blood. Receptors were obtained from a woman aged 80 or older with acute or convalescent COVID-19.

CDR3: CASSLAIGTGTSGNTIYF. The CDR3 nucleotides read TGTGCCAGCAGCTTGGCCATAGGGACAGGGACCTCTGGAAACACCATATATTTT. The chain employs TRBV5-6 and TRBJ1-3; 9 bases align to TRBD1. The ends lost 0 bases at V and 0 bases at J; junction bases unmatched: 7. The CDR3 contains 18 residues. CDR1 and CDR2 (germline): SGHDT, YYEEEE.

The chain combines TRBV28 with TRBJ1-2, with 9 bases fitting TRBD1. V was pared by 4 bases and J by 4 bases, with 10 bases of the junction left unmatched. Germline V gene sequence: CDR1 MDHEN, CDR2 SYDVKM. The CDR3 loop spans 16 amino acids. The CDR3 nucleotides read TGTGCCAGCAGTTCCCAGAGGACAGGGGACGGCTATGGCTACACCTTC. It translates to CASSSQRTGDGYGYTF.

The J gene is TRBJ2-3, the V gene TRBV10-3; a weak D match, TRBD2 (7 bases). The germline gives CDR1 ENHRY, CDR2 SYGVKD. This CDR3 has 15 residues. The V end lost 4 bases, the J end lost 2 bases, and 13 bases lay between the germline ends. The CDR3 loop reads CAISGVGGPTDTQYF. CDR3 DNA sequence: TGTGCCATCAGTGGGGTGGGGGGGCCCACAGATACGCAGTATTTT.

In DNA form, the CDR3 reads TGTGCCAGCAGCCCGTCGAGCGGGGGGCCCACAGATACGCAGTATTTT. Encoded protein: CASSPSSGGPTDTQYF. The chain uses TRBV7-3 and TRBJ2-3; 9 bases align to TRBD2. V shed 5 bases, J shed 2 bases, and the junction held 8 bases outside the gene matches. The CDR3 contains 16 residues. CDR1 is SGHTA, CDR2 FQGTGA, per germline.

V gene TRBV25-1 combines with J gene TRBJ2-3, with 9 positions matching TRBD2. The CDR3 sequence is 17 residues long. Looked up from germline, CDR1 is MGHDK and CDR2 is SYGVNS. The J segment lost 1 base and the V segment lost 6 bases, leaving 11 bases of the junction unmatched. CDR3 coding DNA: TGTGCCAGCAGCTTTGCGGGGGGGCAGAGTGGCACAGATACGCAGTATTTT. Its translation: CASSFAGGQSGTDTQYF. The complete variable domain, with remaining parts taken from reference TRBV25-1 and TRBJ2-3, reads EADIYQTPRYLVIGTGKKITLECSQTMGHDKMYWYQQDPGMELHLIHYSYGVNSTEKGDLSSESTVSRIRTEHFPLTLESARPSHTSQYLCASSFAGGQSGTDTQYFGPGTRLTVL.

Remarks on this clone: Additional DNA sequences in this sample encode the identical CDR3. The genes are TRBV5-5 and TRBJ2-2; 7 bases are a match to TRBD1. The junction had 2 bases not matched to a gene; V was cut back by 3 bases and J by 0 bases. Germline V gene sequence: CDR1 SGHKS, CDR2 YYEKEE (reference sequence). This CDR3 has 15 amino acids. CDR3 DNA: TGTGCCAGCAGCTCAGGGGGTGCGAACACCGGGGAGCTGTTTTTT. It translates to CASSSGGANTGELFF.

Written as DNA, the CDR3 is TGTGCCAGTAGTTTCCGGGACAGGGAGAATCAGCCCCAGCATTTT. Amino acids: CASSFRDRENQPQHF. V is TRBV19 and J is TRBJ1-5, with TRBD1 matching 9 bases. In germline, CDR1 is LNHDA, CDR2 SQIVND (reference sequence). The junction had 6 bases not matched to a gene; V was cut back by 5 bases and J by 4 bases. CDR3 size: 15 residues. Looking up the rest from reference TRBV19 and TRBJ1-5 gives the full variable domain: DGGITQSPKYLFRKEGQNVTLSCEQNLNHDAMYWYRQDPGQGLRLIYYSQIVNDFQKGDIAEGYSVSREKKESFPLTVTSAQKNPTAFYLCASSFRDRENQPQHFGDGTRLSIL.

This chain links TRBV27 with TRBJ1-1; unclear D gene. Trimming took 5 bases from V and 1 from J, leaving 8 bases between them. The CDR3 length is 13 residues. The germline V gene encodes CDR1 MNHEY and CDR2 SMNVEV (reference sequence). CDR3 nucleotide sequence: TGTGCCAGCAGTCGTACGAGGAACACTGAAGCTTTCTTT. This translates into CASSRTRNTEAFF.